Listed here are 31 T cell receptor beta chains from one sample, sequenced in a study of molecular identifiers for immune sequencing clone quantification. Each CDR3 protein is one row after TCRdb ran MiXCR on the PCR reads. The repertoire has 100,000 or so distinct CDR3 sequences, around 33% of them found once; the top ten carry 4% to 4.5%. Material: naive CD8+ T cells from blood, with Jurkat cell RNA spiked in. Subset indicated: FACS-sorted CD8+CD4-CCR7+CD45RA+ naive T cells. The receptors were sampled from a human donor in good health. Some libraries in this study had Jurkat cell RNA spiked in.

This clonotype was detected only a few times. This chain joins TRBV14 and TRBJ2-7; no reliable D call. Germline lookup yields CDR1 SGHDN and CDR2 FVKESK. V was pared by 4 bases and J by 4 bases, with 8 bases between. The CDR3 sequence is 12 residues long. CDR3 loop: CASSLHLYEQYF. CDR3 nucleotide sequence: TGTGCCAGCAGCCTCCACCTTTACGAGCAGTACTTC.

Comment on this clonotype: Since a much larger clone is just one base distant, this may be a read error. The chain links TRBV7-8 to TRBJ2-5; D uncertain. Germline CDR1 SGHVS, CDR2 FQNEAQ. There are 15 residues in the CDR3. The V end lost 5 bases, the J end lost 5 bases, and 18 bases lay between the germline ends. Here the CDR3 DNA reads TGTGCCAGCAGCCCTAAAATAAGACAATGGGAGACCCAGTACTTC. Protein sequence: CASSPKIRQWETQYF.

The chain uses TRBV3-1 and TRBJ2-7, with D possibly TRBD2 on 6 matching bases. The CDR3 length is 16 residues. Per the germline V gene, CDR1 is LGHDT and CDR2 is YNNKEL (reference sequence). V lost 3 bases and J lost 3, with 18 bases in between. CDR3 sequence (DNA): TGTGCCAGCAGCCAGGAGGGAGGCGGGACGGGCTACGAGCAGTACTTC. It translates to CASSQEGGGTGYEQYF.

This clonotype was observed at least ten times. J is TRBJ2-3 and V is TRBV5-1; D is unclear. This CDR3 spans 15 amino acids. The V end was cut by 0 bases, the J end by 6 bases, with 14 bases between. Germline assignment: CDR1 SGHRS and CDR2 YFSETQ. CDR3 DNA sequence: TGCGCCAGCAGCTTGGTTCGGCCTTCCCTGGATACGCAGTATTTT. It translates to CASSLVRPSLDTQYF. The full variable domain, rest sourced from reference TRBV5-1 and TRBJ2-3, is KAGVTQTPRYLIKTRGQQVTLSCSPISGHRSVSWYQQTPGQGLQFLFEYFSETQRNKGNFPGRFSGRQFSNSRSEMNVSTLELGDSALYLCASSLVRPSLDTQYFGPGTRLTVL.

The CDR3 sequence: CASSQDLGQETQYF. The CDR3 DNA is TGTGCCAGCAGCCAAGACTTGGGCCAAGAGACCCAGTACTTC. V gene TRBV7-9 combines with J gene TRBJ2-5; D gene ambiguous. CDR3 length: 14 residues. With 5 bases removed from V and 1 base from J, the gap between germline ends came to 11 bases. Germline CDR1 and CDR2: SEHNR and FQNEAQ (reference sequence).

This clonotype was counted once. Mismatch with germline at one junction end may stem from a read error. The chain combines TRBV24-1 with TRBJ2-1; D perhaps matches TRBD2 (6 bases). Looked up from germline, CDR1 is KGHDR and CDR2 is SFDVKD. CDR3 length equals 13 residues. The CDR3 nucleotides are TGTGCCACCACCTGGGACTTAGGAGGTGAGCAGCTCTTC. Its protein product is CATTWDLGGEQLF.

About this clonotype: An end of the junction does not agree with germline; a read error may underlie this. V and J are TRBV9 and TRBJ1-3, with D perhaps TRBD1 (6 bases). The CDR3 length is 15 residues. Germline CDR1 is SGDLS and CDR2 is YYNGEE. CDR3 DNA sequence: TGTGCCAGCAGCGTTCACACAGGGTCCGGAAACACCATACATTTT. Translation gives CASSVHTGSGNTIHF.

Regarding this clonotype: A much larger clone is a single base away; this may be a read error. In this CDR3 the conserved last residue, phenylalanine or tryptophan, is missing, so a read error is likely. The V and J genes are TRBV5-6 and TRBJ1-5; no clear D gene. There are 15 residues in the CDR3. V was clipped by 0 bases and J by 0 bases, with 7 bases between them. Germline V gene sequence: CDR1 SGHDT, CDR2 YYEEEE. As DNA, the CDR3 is TGTGCCAGCAGCTTGGGTTCGGGTAGCAATCAGCCCCAGCATTTA. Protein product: CASSLGSGSNQPQHL.

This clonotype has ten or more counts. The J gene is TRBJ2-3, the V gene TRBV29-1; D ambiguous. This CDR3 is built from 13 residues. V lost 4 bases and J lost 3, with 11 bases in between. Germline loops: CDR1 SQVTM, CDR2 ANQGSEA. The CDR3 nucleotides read TGCAGCGTTGTCGGCGGAGAGACAGATACGCAGTATTTT. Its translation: CSVVGGETDTQYF.

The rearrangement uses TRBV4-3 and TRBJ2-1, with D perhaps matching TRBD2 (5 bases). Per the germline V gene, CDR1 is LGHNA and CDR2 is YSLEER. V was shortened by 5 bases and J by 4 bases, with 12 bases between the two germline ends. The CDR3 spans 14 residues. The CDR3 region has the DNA TGCGCCAGCAGCTCGAGGGTTGGGTACAATGAGCAGTTCTTC. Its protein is CASSSRVGYNEQFF.

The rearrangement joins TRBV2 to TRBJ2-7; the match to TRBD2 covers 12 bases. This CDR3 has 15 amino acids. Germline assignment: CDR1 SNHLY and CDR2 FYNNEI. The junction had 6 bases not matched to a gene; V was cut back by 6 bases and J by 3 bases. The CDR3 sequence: CASSLLAGGGYEQYF. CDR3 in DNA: TGTGCCAGCAGCCTACTAGCGGGAGGTGGCTACGAGCAGTACTTC.

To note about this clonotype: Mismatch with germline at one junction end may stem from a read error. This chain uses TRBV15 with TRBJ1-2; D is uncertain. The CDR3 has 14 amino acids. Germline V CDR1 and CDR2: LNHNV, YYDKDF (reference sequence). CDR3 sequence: CAASRGGQNYGYTF. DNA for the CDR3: TGTGCCGCCAGCAGAGGCGGTCAGAATTATGGCTACACCTTC.

CDR3 protein: CASSYSNQAGYTDTQYF. The CDR3 coding sequence is TGTGCCAGCAGTTACTCGAATCAAGCGGGGTACACTGATACGCAGTATTTT. This chain connects TRBV6-6 to TRBJ2-3, with 7 nucleotides matching TRBD2. This CDR3 contains 17 residues. Trimming at V came to 0 bases and at J to 6 bases, leaving 12 bases not matched to a gene. The germline V gene has CDR1 MNHNY and CDR2 SVGAGI (reference sequence).

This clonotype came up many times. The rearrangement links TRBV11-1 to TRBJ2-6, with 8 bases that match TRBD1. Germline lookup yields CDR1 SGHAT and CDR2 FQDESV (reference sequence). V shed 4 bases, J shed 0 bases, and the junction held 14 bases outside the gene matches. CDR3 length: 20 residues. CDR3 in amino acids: CASSSIPGQAYSSGANVLTF. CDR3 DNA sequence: TGTGCCAGCAGCTCGATACCGGGACAGGCATATAGCTCTGGGGCCAACGTCCTGACTTTC. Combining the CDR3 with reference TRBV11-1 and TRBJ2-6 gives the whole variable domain EAEVAQSPRYKITEKSQAVAFWCDPISGHATLYWYRQILGQGPELLVQFQDESVVDDSQLPKDRFSAERLKGVDSTLKIQPAELGDSAMYLCASSSIPGQAYSSGANVLTFGAGSRLTVL.

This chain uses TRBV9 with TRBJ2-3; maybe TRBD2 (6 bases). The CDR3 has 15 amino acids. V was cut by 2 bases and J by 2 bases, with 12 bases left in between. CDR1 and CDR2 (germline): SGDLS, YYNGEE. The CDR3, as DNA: TGTGCCAGCAGCGTGGAGGGTATATTCACAGATACGCAGTATTTT. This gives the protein CASSVEGIFTDTQYF.

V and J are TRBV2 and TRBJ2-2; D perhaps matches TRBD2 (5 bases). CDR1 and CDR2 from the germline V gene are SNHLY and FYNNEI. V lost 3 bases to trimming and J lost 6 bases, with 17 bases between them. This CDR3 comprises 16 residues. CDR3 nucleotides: TGTGCCAGCAGTGATGCGAGGGCATGGAAAGCCGGGGAGCTGTTTTTT. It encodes CASSDARAWKAGELFF.

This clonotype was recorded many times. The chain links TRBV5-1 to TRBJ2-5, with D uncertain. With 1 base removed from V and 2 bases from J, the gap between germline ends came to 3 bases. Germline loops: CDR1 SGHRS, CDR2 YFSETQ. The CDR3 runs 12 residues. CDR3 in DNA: TGCGCCAGCAGCTTGATGCAAGAGACCCAGTACTTC. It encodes CASSLMQETQYF.

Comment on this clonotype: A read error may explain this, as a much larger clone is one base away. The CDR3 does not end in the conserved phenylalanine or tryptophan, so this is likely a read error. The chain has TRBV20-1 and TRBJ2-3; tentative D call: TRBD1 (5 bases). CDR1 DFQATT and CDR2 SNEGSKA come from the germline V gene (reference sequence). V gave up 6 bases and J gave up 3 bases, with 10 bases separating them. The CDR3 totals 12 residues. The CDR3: CSAKGRTDTQYL. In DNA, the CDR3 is TGCAGTGCCAAGGGGCGAACAGATACGCAGTATTTA.

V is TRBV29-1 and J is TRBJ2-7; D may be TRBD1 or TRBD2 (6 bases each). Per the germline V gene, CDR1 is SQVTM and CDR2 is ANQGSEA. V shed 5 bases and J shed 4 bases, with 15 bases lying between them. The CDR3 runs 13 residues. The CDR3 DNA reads TGCAGCGTTCGAGGGGGGAGTGGTTACGAGCAGTACTTC. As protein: CSVRGGSGYEQYF.

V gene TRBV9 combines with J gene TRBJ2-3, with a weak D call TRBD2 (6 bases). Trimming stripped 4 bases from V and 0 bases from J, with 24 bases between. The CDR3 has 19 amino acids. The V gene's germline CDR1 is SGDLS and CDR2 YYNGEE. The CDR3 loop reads CASSRPLTAAEGSTDTQYF. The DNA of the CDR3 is TGTGCCAGCAGCAGGCCCCTCACCGCAGCGGAGGGGAGCACAGATACGCAGTATTTT.

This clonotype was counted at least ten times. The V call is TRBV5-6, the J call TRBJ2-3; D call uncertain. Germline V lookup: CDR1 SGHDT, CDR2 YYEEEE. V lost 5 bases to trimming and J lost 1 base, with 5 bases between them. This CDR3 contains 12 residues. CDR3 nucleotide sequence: TGTGCCAGCAGTGATGGCACAGATACGCAGTATTTT. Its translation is CASSDGTDTQYF.

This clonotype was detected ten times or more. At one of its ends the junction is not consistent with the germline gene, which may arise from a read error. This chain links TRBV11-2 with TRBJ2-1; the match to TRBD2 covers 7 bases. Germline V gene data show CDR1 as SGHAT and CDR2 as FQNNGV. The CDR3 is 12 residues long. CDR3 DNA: TGTGCCAGCAGCTCCAGCGGGACCCGGGCGGTCTTC. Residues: CASSSSGTRAVF.

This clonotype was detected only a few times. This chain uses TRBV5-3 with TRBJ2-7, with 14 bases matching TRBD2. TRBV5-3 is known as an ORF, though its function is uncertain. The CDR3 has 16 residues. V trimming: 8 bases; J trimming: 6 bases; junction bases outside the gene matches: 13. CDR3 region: CASRGTSGSPGFEQYF. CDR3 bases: TGTGCCAGCCGAGGGACTAGCGGGAGCCCGGGGTTCGAGCAGTACTTC.

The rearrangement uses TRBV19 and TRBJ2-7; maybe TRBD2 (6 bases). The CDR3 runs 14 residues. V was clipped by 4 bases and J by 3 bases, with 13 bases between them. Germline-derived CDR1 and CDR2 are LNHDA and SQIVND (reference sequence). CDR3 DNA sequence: TGTGCCAGTAGTACCCGGACTAAATTCTACGAGCAGTACTTC. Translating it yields CASSTRTKFYEQYF.

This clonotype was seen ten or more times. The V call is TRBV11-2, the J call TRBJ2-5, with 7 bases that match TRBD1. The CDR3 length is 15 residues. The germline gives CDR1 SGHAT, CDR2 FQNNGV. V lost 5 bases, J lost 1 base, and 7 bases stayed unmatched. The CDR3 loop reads CASSLTQGPQETQYF. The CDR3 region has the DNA TGTGCCAGCAGCCTCACACAGGGGCCCCAAGAGACCCAGTACTTC.

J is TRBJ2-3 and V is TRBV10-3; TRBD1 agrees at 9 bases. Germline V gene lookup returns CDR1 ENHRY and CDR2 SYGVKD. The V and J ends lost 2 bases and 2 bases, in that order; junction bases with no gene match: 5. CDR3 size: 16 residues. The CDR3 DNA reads TGTGCCATCAGTGAGCCGAGGACAGGGGCCACAGATACGCAGTATTTT. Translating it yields CAISEPRTGATDTQYF.

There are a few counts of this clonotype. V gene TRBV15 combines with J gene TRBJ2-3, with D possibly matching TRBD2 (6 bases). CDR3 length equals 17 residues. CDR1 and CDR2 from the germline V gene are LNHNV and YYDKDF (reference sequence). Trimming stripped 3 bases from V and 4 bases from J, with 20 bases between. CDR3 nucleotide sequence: TGTGCCACCAGCAGCGGAGGGGCTAGCGTGGAAGCAGATACGCAGTATTTT. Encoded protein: CATSSGGASVEADTQYF.

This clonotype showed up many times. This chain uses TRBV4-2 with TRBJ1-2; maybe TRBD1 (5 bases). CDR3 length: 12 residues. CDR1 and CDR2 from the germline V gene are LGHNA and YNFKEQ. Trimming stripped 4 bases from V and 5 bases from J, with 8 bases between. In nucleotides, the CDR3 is TGTGCCAGCAGCCTAGCAGGGTATGGCTACACCTTC. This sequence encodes CASSLAGYGYTF.

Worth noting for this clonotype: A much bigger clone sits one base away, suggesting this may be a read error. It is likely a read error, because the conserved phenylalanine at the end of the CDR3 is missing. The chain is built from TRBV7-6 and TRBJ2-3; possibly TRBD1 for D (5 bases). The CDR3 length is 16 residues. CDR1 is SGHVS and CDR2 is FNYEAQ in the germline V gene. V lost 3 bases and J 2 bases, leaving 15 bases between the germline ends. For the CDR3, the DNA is TGTGCCAGCAGCTTCTCCGCGGCGGACACCACAGATACGCAGTATTAT. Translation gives CASSFSAADTTDTQYY.

Here the CDR3 DNA reads TGTGCCAGCAGCGGAGAAGCGGGTACCCAGTACTTC. As protein: CASSGEAGTQYF. The chain is built from TRBV5-4 and TRBJ2-5; possible D gene TRBD2, 6 bases. The CDR3 is made up of 12 amino acids. V was cut by 4 bases and J by 8 bases, with 12 bases left in between. Per the germline V gene, CDR1 is SGHNT and CDR2 is YYREEE (reference sequence).

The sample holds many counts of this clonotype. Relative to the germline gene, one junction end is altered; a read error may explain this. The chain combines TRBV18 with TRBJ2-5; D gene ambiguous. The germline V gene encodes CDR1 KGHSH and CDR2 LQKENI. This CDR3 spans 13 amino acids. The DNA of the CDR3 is TGTGCCAGCTCACCACCGAGAGGAGACCCCCGGCACTTC. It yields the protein CASSPPRGDPRHF.